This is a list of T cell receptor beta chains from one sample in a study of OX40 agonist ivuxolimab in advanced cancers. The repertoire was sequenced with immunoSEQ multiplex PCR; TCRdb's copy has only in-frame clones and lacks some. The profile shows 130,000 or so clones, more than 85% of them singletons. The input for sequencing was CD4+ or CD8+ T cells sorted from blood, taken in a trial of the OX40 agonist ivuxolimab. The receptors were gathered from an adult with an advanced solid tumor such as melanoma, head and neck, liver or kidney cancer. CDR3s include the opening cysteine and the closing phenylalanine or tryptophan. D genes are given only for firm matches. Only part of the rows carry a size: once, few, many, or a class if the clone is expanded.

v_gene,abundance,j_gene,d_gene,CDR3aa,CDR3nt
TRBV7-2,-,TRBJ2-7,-,CASSLAFPPYEQYF,TGTGCCAGCAGCTTAGCATTCCCACCCTACGAGCAGTACTTC
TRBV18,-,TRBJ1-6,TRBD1,CASSPNGQGHGSPLHF,TGTGCCAGCTCACCAAACGGACAGGGACATGGTTCACCCCTCCACTTT
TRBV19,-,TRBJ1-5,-,CASSILGGQPQHF,TGTGCCAGTAGTATCTTAGGAGGTCAGCCCCAGCATTTT
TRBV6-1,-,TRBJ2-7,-,CASGTDLYEQYF,TGTGCCAGCGGGACGGATCTCTACGAGCAGTACTTC
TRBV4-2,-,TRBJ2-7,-,CASSQDWTVPYEQYF,TGTGCCAGCAGCCAAGATTGGACAGTACCCTACGAGCAGTACTTC
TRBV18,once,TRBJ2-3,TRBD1,CASSRDRGDTQYF,TGTGCCAGCTCACGGGACAGGGGAGATACGCAGTATTTT
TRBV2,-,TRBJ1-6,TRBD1,CASSQGRGYGSPLHF,TGTGCCAGCAGTCAGGGCAGGGGGTATGGTTCACCCCTCCACTTT
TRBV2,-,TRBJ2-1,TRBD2,CASPSRTSGYYNEQFF,TGTGCCAGCCCAAGTCGGACTAGCGGGTACTACAATGAGCAGTTCTTC
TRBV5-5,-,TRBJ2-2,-,CASSFGVANTGELFF,TGTGCCAGCAGCTTCGGGGTAGCGAACACCGGGGAGCTGTTTTTT
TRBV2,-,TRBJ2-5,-,CASGTQETQYF,TGTGCCAGTGGGACCCAAGAGACCCAGTACTTC
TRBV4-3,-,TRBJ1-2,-,CASSHSYGYTF,TGCGCCAGCAGCCATTCCTATGGCTACACCTTC
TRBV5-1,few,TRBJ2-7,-,CASSSSRDSYEQYF,TGCGCCAGCAGCTCCTCCAGGGACTCCTACGAGCAGTACTTC
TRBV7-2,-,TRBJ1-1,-,CASSHQAQGRRNEAFF,TGTGCCAGCAGCCACCAGGCCCAGGGACGGAGGAATGAAGCTTTCTTT
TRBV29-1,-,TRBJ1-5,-,CSVADGYNQPQHF,TGCAGCGTTGCGGACGGATACAATCAGCCCCAGCATTTT
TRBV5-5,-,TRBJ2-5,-,CASSLSGTTQETQYF,TGTGCCAGCAGCTTATCTGGGACCACACAAGAGACCCAGTACTTC
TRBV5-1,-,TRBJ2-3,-,CASSPRTVRGDTQYF,TGCGCCAGCAGCCCCCGGACAGTGAGAGGAGATACGCAGTATTTT
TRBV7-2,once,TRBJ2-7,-,CASSPTGTDYEQYF,TGTGCCAGCAGCCCAACCGGGACGGACTACGAGCAGTACTTC
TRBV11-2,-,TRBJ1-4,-,CASSLYNEKLFF,TGTGCCAGCAGCTTATACAATGAAAAACTGTTTTTT
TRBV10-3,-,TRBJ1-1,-,CAISWSGRNTEAFF,TGTGCCATCAGTTGGTCGGGGAGGAACACTGAAGCTTTCTTT
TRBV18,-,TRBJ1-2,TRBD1,CASSPLRDSGYGYTF,TGTGCCAGCTCACCACTCCGGGACAGCGGCTATGGCTACACCTTC
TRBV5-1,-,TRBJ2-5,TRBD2,CASSSGLAGGYQETQYF,TGCGCCAGCAGCTCCGGACTAGCGGGGGGGTATCAAGAGACCCAGTACTTC
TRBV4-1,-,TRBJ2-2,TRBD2,CASRIAGGPGGELFF,TGCGCCAGCCGAATAGCGGGGGGGCCGGGCGGGGAGCTGTTTTTT
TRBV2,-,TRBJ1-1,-,CASTGEVEAFF,TGTGCCAGCACAGGGGAGGTTGAAGCTTTCTTT
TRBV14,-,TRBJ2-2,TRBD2,CASSQDWATSGRTGELFF,TGTGCCAGCAGCCAAGATTGGGCGACTAGCGGGAGAACCGGGGAGCTGTTTTTT
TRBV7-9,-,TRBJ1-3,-,CASSLVVGAPGNTIYF,TGTGCCAGCAGCTTAGTTGTGGGGGCGCCAGGAAACACCATATATTTT
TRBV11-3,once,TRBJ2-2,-,CASSLAGNTGELFF,TGTGCCAGCAGCTTAGCAGGGAACACCGGGGAGCTGTTTTTT
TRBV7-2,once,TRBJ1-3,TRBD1,CASSSGQGLGNTIYF,TGTGCCAGCAGCTCGGGACAGGGGTTGGGAAACACCATATATTTT
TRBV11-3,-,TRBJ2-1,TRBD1,CASSLRLGDRGNNEQFF,TGTGCCAGCAGCTTACGGCTGGGGGACAGGGGAAACAATGAGCAGTTCTTC
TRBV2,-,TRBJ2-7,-,CASGNGLTYEQYF,TGTGCCAGCGGTAACGGACTCACCTACGAGCAGTACTTC
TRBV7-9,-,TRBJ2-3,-,CASGDSTDTQYF,TGTGCCAGCGGGGACAGCACAGATACGCAGTATTTT
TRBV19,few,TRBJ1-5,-,CASSIAGTRTNQPQHF,TGTGCCAGTAGTATCGCAGGCACAAGAACAAATCAGCCCCAGCATTTT
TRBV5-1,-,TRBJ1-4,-,CASSPDTSATNEKLFF,TGCGCCAGCAGCCCGGACACCTCTGCAACTAATGAAAAACTGTTTTTT
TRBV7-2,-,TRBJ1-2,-,CASSFNPPGRQPHSYGYTF,TGTGCCAGCAGCTTTAACCCTCCTGGTAGGCAGCCACACTCCTATGGCTACACCTTC
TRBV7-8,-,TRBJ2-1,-,CASSLVGDLNEQFF,TGTGCCAGCAGCTTAGTAGGGGACCTCAATGAGCAGTTCTTC
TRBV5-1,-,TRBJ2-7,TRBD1,CASSWGTGGEQYF,TGCGCCAGCAGCTGGGGGACAGGGGGCGAGCAGTACTTC
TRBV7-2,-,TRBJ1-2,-,CASSLTRGGNYGYTF,TGTGCCAGCAGCTTAACCAGGGGTGGTAACTATGGCTACACCTTC
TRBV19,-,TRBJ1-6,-,CASSIAGKSYGNSPLHF,TGTGCCAGTAGTATAGCGGGTAAGAGCTACGGGAATTCACCCCTCCACTTT
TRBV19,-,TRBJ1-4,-,CASTGELGEKLFF,TGTGCCAGTACAGGGGAGTTAGGTGAAAAACTGTTTTTT
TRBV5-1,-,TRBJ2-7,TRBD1,CASSDRALHEQYF,TGCGCCAGCAGCGACAGGGCCCTCCACGAGCAGTACTTC
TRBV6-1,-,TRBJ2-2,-,CASKAGRNFAGELFF,TGTGCCAGCAAGGCGGGGCGAAATTTTGCCGGGGAGCTGTTTTTT